The clone carrying this T cell receptor (beta chain) appeared many times. The V end lost 0 bases, the J end lost 6 bases, and 8 bases lay between the germline ends. CDR3 length equals 12 residues. Germline CDR1 and CDR2: SQVTM and ANQGSEA. These data come from a study of identical twins. Via MiXCR, TCRdb re-called the 5' RACE reads, giving one row per CDR3 protein. The sample has nearly 250,000 distinct CDR3 sequences; roughly 7% are singletons. The sample was also reused in another study, on yellow fever vaccine responses in identical twins.

The V and J genes are TRBV29-1 and TRBJ1-2; a weak D match, TRBD1 (5 bases). This receptor was obtained from a woman in her late teens or twenties in good health. Sequences were obtained from memory (CD45RO+) T cells sorted from blood. The chain's CDR3 is CSVEDREDGYTF. CDR3 DNA sequence: TGCAGCGTTGAAGACAGGGAGGATGGCTACACCTTC.